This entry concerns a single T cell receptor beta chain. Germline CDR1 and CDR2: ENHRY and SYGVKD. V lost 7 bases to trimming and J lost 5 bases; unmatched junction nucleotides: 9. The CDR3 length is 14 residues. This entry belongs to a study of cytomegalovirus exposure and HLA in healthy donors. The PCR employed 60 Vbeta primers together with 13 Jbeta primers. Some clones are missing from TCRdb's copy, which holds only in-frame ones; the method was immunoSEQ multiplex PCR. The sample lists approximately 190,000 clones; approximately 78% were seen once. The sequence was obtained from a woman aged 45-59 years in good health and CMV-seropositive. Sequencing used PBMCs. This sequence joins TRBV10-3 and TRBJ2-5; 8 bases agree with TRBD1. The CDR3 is CAINDQGAWETQYF. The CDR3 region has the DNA TGTGCCATCAACGATCAGGGGGCTTGGGAGACCCAGTACTTC.